Listed below are T cell receptor beta chains from one sample, sequenced in a study. Each CDR3 protein gets one entry after TCRdb re-called the 5' RACE reads with MiXCR. Found here are about 57,000 distinct CDR3 sequences, 28% of them singletons; the top ten hold 2.5% to 3.5%. The sequencing sample was made of tumor-infiltrating memory CD4+ T cells sorted from the breast tumor. These receptors originate from a female donor with breast cancer. Each CDR3 is given with its conserved first and last residue. Each record gives: CDR3 DNA, CDR3 protein, D gene, V gene, J gene, clone size. The D gene is left open where the match is weak. The size field is filled for only some rows; it gives once, few, many or a size class.

cdr3_nt: TGCAGTGCCAAACACAGCGACCTCCGGCTGTTTTTT; cdr3_aa: CSAKHSDLRLFF; d_call: -; v_call: TRBV20-1; j_call: TRBJ1-4; clone_size: -
cdr3_nt: TGTGCCAGCAGAACCGACCAGGGGGCCGTTGAAAAACTGTTTTTT; cdr3_aa: CASRTDQGAVEKLFF; d_call: TRBD1; v_call: TRBV6-5; j_call: TRBJ1-4; clone_size: -
cdr3_nt: TGTGCCAGCAGTTGGGGTGGCACTGAAGCTTTCTTT; cdr3_aa: CASSWGGTEAFF; d_call: -; v_call: TRBV6-5; j_call: TRBJ1-1; clone_size: -
cdr3_nt: TGTGCCAGCGGCTGGACGGTCCTTTCCTCTGGAAACACCATATATTTT; cdr3_aa: CASGWTVLSSGNTIYF; d_call: -; v_call: TRBV7-2; j_call: TRBJ1-3; clone_size: -
cdr3_nt: TGTGCCAGCAGCGGACTAGCGGGGGAGAACTACAATGAGCAGTTCTTC; cdr3_aa: CASSGLAGENYNEQFF; d_call: TRBD2; v_call: TRBV12-3/TRBV12-4; j_call: TRBJ2-1; clone_size: -
cdr3_nt: TGTGCCAGCAGTTTTGACCACAAAATCCCCCACACCCAGTACTTC; cdr3_aa: CASSFDHKIPHTQYF; d_call: -; v_call: TRBV6-5; j_call: TRBJ2-5; clone_size: few
cdr3_nt: TGTGCCAGCAGTTTTCGGGAGCAGTTCTTC; cdr3_aa: CASSFREQFF; d_call: -; v_call: TRBV28; j_call: TRBJ2-1; clone_size: -
cdr3_nt: TGTGCCACCAGTGAGCTGAGTGGGGGGAGGGAGACCCAGTACTTC; cdr3_aa: CATSELSGGRETQYF; d_call: -; v_call: TRBV24-1; j_call: TRBJ2-5; clone_size: few
cdr3_nt: TGTGCCATCAGTGCCGGGACAGGTGGAGAGACCCAGTACTTC; cdr3_aa: CAISAGTGGETQYF; d_call: TRBD1; v_call: TRBV10-3; j_call: TRBJ2-5; clone_size: -
cdr3_nt: TGCGCCAGCAGCACTTCGACAGGGGGCGACTATGGCTACACCTTC; cdr3_aa: CASSTSTGGDYGYTF; d_call: TRBD1; v_call: TRBV5-1; j_call: TRBJ1-2; clone_size: -
cdr3_nt: TGCGCCAGCAGGGACACCTATGGCTACACCTTC; cdr3_aa: CASRDTYGYTF; d_call: -; v_call: TRBV5-1; j_call: TRBJ1-2; clone_size: few
cdr3_nt: TGTGCCAGCAGCTACGGACTAGCGGGGGATGAGCAGTTCTTC; cdr3_aa: CASSYGLAGDEQFF; d_call: TRBD2; v_call: TRBV7-6; j_call: TRBJ2-1; clone_size: -
cdr3_nt: TGTGCCAGCAGTCGACAGGGGAGCTACGAGCAGTACTTC; cdr3_aa: CASSRQGSYEQYF; d_call: TRBD1; v_call: TRBV2; j_call: TRBJ2-7; clone_size: few
cdr3_nt: TGTGCCAGCAGTCCCTTGCCGGCCGAAGAGACCCGGTACTTC; cdr3_aa: CASSPLPAEETRYF; d_call: -; v_call: TRBV12-3/TRBV12-4; j_call: TRBJ2-5; clone_size: -
cdr3_nt: TGTGCCAGCAGCTTAGGCGTGACGCCGTGGGAGACCCAGTACTTC; cdr3_aa: CASSLGVTPWETQYF; d_call: -; v_call: TRBV7-8; j_call: TRBJ2-5; clone_size: few
cdr3_nt: TGTGCCATCAGTGAAGAGGGCGCGGGGGATTCACCCCTCCACTTT; cdr3_aa: CAISEEGAGDSPLHF; d_call: -; v_call: TRBV10-3; j_call: TRBJ1-6; clone_size: -
cdr3_nt: TGTGCCGGCAGTGAATTCGAATTTCAGGGCGGCTACACCTTC; cdr3_aa: CAGSEFEFQGGYTF; d_call: -; v_call: TRBV2; j_call: TRBJ1-2; clone_size: few
cdr3_nt: TGTGCCAGCAGTTACCCTAGAGGAGGGACTAGCGGCAAGGGGTTCTTC; cdr3_aa: CASSYPRGGTSGKGFF; d_call: TRBD2; v_call: TRBV6-2/TRBV6-3; j_call: TRBJ2-1; clone_size: -
cdr3_nt: TGCGCCAGCTTACCCGGATACGGGGCAGACACGAACACTGAAGCTTTCTTT; cdr3_aa: CASLPGYGADTNTEAFF; d_call: -; v_call: TRBV4-1; j_call: TRBJ1-1; clone_size: few
cdr3_nt: TGTGCCACCAGTGGCAAACCGGGACAGGGACAAGAGACCCAGTACTTC; cdr3_aa: CATSGKPGQGQETQYF; d_call: TRBD1; v_call: TRBV24-1; j_call: TRBJ2-5; clone_size: few
cdr3_nt: TGCAGCGCATCTCCTTATACTTCGGACACTGAAGCTTTCTTT; cdr3_aa: CSASPYTSDTEAFF; d_call: -; v_call: TRBV29-1; j_call: TRBJ1-1; clone_size: few
cdr3_nt: TGTGCCAGCAATCCCGGGGGGCGGGATGAGCAGTTCTTC; cdr3_aa: CASNPGGRDEQFF; d_call: -; v_call: TRBV12-3/TRBV12-4; j_call: TRBJ2-1; clone_size: -
cdr3_nt: TGTGCCAGCAATTACCGCTTCGGGAGGGCCGAAGAGACCCAGTACTTC; cdr3_aa: CASNYRFGRAEETQYF; d_call: TRBD2; v_call: TRBV6-5; j_call: TRBJ2-5; clone_size: few
cdr3_nt: TGTGCCAGCAGTGATAGGGGCGGAGGGGGTGAGACCCAGTACTTC; cdr3_aa: CASSDRGGGGETQYF; d_call: -; v_call: TRBV6-5; j_call: TRBJ2-5; clone_size: few
cdr3_nt: TGTGCCATCAGGGACAGGGGAGATGGCTACACCTTC; cdr3_aa: CAIRDRGDGYTF; d_call: TRBD1; v_call: TRBV10-3; j_call: TRBJ1-2; clone_size: few
cdr3_nt: TGCGCCAGCAGCACCGGACAGGGCCGGAATTCACCCCTCCGCTTT; cdr3_aa: CASSTGQGRNSPLRF; d_call: TRBD1; v_call: TRBV4-3; j_call: TRBJ1-6; clone_size: -
cdr3_nt: TGCGCCAGCAGCCCTCTCAATCCGGGACAAATGGGAGGCTACACCTTC; cdr3_aa: CASSPLNPGQMGGYTF; d_call: -; v_call: TRBV5-1; j_call: TRBJ1-2; clone_size: -